A selection of T cell receptor beta chains follows, all from one sample in a study of T cells in Graves' hyperthyroidism and ophthalmopathy. MiXCR, applied by TCRdb to the multiplex PCR reads, yields one record per CDR3 protein. Among fewer than 450,000 distinct CDR3 sequences listed, 15% to 20% were seen once. The sample comprised blood. These receptors all stem from a woman in her 30s with Graves' hyperthyroidism that later progressed to Graves' ophthalmopathy. CDR3s include the opening cysteine and the closing phenylalanine or tryptophan. The D gene is left open where the match is weak. The size of a clone is reported for some rows only, either as once, few or many, or as a class for expanded clones.

v_call	clone_size	d_call	cdr3_length	j_call	cdr3_nt	cdr3_aa
TRBV28	many	TRBD2	14	TRBJ2-2	TGTGCCAGCAGTTCGGGACTAGACACCGGGGAGCTGTTTTTT	CASSSGLDTGELFF
TRBV18	many	TRBD1	13	TRBJ1-2	TGTGCCAGCTCCCCGGACAGGAGCTATGGCTACACCTTC	CASSPDRSYGYTF
TRBV28	many	-	16	TRBJ2-5	TGTGCCAGCAACCCCCTTAGCGGACCCCTGCAAGAGACCCAGTACTTC	CASNPLSGPLQETQYF
TRBV19	-	-	14	TRBJ1-5	TGTGCCAGTAGTATCTTGGACCTCAATCAGCCCCAGCATTTT	CASSILDLNQPQHF
TRBV11-2	many	TRBD1	14	TRBJ1-2	TGTGCCAGCAGCTTCGGGACAGAAAGAAATGGCTACACCTTC	CASSFGTERNGYTF
TRBV9	-	-	14	TRBJ2-1	TGTGCCAGCAGCAAGGGGGGAGGTTACAATGAGCAGTTCTTC	CASSKGGGYNEQFF
TRBV12-3/TRBV12-4	few	TRBD1	15	TRBJ2-2	TGTGCCAGCAGTCGGACAGGAGAGAACGCCGGGGAGCTGTTTTTT	CASSRTGENAGELFF
TRBV5-6	-	-	14	TRBJ1-5	TGTGCCAGCAGCTTGGGCAGATCTAATCAGCCCCAGCATTTT	CASSLGRSNQPQHF
TRBV3-1	few	TRBD1	16	TRBJ2-5	TGTGCCAGCAGCCAATCAGGACAGGGGATCCTAGAGACCCAGTACTTC	CASSQSGQGILETQYF
TRBV20-1	few	TRBD2	15	TRBJ2-7	TGCAGTGCTAGAGATCTTAGCGGGAGACCCTACGAGCAGTACTTC	CSARDLSGRPYEQYF
TRBV19	few	TRBD1	18	TRBJ2-3	TGTGCCAGTAGTGTACAGGGGGCGGCTGTGCTTGGCACAGATACGCAGTATTTT	CASSVQGAAVLGTDTQYF
TRBV29-1	many	TRBD1	13	TRBJ1-1	TGCAGCGCAGCACAGGGGTATAGCACTGAAGCTTTCTTT	CSAAQGYSTEAFF
TRBV12-3/TRBV12-4	many	-	13	TRBJ2-1	TGTGCCAGCATATCGGGCCAAAACAATGAGCAGTTCTTC	CASISGQNNEQFF
TRBV6-1	many	TRBD1	15	TRBJ2-7	TGTGCCAGCATCACTTATTCGGGACAGGGCTACGAGCAGTACTTC	CASITYSGQGYEQYF
TRBV6-1	many	TRBD1	15	TRBJ1-2	TGTGCCAGCAGTGAGTCGACAGGGATACTCTATGGCTACACCTTC	CASSESTGILYGYTF
TRBV30	-	-	14	TRBJ1-2	TGTGCCTGGGCCCGGGGCAGCATGGCCTATGGCTACACCTTC	CAWARGSMAYGYTF
TRBV12-3/TRBV12-4	few	-	13	TRBJ2-7	TGTGCCAGCAGGAAGACTTCCCGTTTGGAGCAGTACTTC	CASRKTSRLEQYF
TRBV20-1	many	TRBD2	15	TRBJ2-5	TGCAGTGCCCGACCCCCCGGGACTAGTTTGGAGACCCAGTACTTC	CSARPPGTSLETQYF
TRBV4-1	few	-	12	TRBJ1-1	TGCGCCAGCAGCCAAGACACAGGGTTTGCTTTCTTT	CASSQDTGFAFF
TRBV19	few	-	14	TRBJ1-3	TGTGCCAGTAGCGCCGGGACCCCTGGAAACACCATATATTTT	CASSAGTPGNTIYF
TRBV5-1	-	-	14	TRBJ2-7	TGCGCCAGCAGCTCGTCCGGGACCCTAGGGGAGCAGTACTTC	CASSSSGTLGEQYF
TRBV6-1	few	-	13	TRBJ2-4	TGTGCCAGCAGGCCATTAGCCAAAAACATTCAGTACTTC	CASRPLAKNIQYF
TRBV19	-	-	12	TRBJ1-5	TGTGCCTGTAGCCACGGCAATCAGCCCCAGCATTTT	CACSHGNQPQHF
TRBV18	many	-	18	TRBJ1-5	TGTGCCAGCTCACGGTCCGCCCATCTCGACCGCAGCAATCAGCCCCAGCATTTT	CASSRSAHLDRSNQPQHF
TRBV20-1	many	-	14	TRBJ2-3	TGCAGTGCTAGGTCCGGCGGGATGACAGATACGCAGTATTTT	CSARSGGMTDTQYF
TRBV5-1	-	TRBD2	16	TRBJ2-3	TGCGCCAGCAGCTTGACTCCTAGCGGGAGCACAGATACGCAGTATTTT	CASSLTPSGSTDTQYF
TRBV6-2/TRBV6-3	-	TRBD1	18	TRBJ2-1	TGTGCCAGCAGTTATCCCCAAGAACAGGGGGCCAACTACAATGAGCAGTTCTTC	CASSYPQEQGANYNEQFF
TRBV18	many	TRBD1	15	TRBJ2-3	TGTGCCAGCTCACCAGGCAGGGGGCGTGTAGATACGCAGTATTTT	CASSPGRGRVDTQYF
TRBV28	many	-	16	TRBJ2-7	TGTGCCAGCAGTTTACCCCCTAGGCTCGACTCCTACGAGCAGTACTTC	CASSLPPRLDSYEQYF
TRBV5-1	-	TRBD2	15	TRBJ2-7	TGCGCCAGCAGCTTGAGGAGCGGGAGGATCTACGAGCAGTACTTC	CASSLRSGRIYEQYF
TRBV19	-	-	14	TRBJ2-4	TGTGCCAGTACCAAGCCCGGGACCAAAAACATTCAGTACTTC	CASTKPGTKNIQYF
TRBV28	many	TRBD1	14	TRBJ2-7	TGTGCCAGCAGTGACGGGACAGAGTCCTACGAGCAGTACTTC	CASSDGTESYEQYF
TRBV5-5	-	-	16	TRBJ2-5	TGTGCCAGCAGCGTTGGTCCGGGGGCCGGTGAAGAGACCCAGTACTTC	CASSVGPGAGEETQYF
TRBV5-1	few	TRBD2	16	TRBJ2-1	TGCGCCAGCAGCGCAGGGGGGACTAGCGACCACAATGAGCAGTTCTTC	CASSAGGTSDHNEQFF
TRBV24-1	few	TRBD1	15	TRBJ1-3	TGTGCCACCAGTGATACCTGGGACAGAGGAAACACCATATATTTT	CATSDTWDRGNTIYF
TRBV12-3/TRBV12-4	many	TRBD2	15	TRBJ2-2	TGTGCCAGCAGTCAGACTAGCGGGAGTCCCGGGGAGCTGTTTTTT	CASSQTSGSPGELFF
TRBV5-1	few	-	15	TRBJ2-3	TGCGCCAGCAGCTCTACCGGGGCTGGCCCAGATACGCAGTATTTT	CASSSTGAGPDTQYF
TRBV6-1	-	TRBD1	14	TRBJ2-7	TGTGCCAGCGAGTTAGACAGGGGTTCCTACGAGCAGTACTTC	CASELDRGSYEQYF
TRBV30	few	TRBD2	24	TRBJ2-5	TGTGCCTGGGGGGCCCTCCGGACAGGGGTGCTAGCGGGAGGGCCGATGCCCTTCCAAGAGACCCAGTACTTC	CAWGALRTGVLAGGPMPFQETQYF
TRBV10-2	-	TRBD2	14	TRBJ2-3	TGCGCCAGCACCTTAGCGGGGGGCATTGATACGCAGTATTTT	CASTLAGGIDTQYF
TRBV29-1	many	-	12	TRBJ2-7	TGCAGCGTTGGACGGCCTGGAGGGGAGCAGTACTTC	CSVGRPGGEQYF
TRBV10-3	-	TRBD1	14	TRBJ2-7	TGTGCCATCAGTGAGGGCGGACAGGGTTACGAGCAGTACTTC	CAISEGGQGYEQYF
TRBV4-1	-	-	16	TRBJ2-1	TGCGCCAGCAGCCGGACCCGGACAGAGAGCTACAATGAGCAGTTCTTC	CASSRTRTESYNEQFF
TRBV11-2	-	-	15	TRBJ1-6	TGTGCCAGCAGCTTAGGGGGCCAGGGTGATTCACCCCTCCACTTT	CASSLGGQGDSPLHF
TRBV4-1	-	-	14	TRBJ1-1	TGCGCCAGCCAAGGGGGACCATCGAACACTGAAGCTTTCTTT	CASQGGPSNTEAFF
TRBV20-1	many	TRBD2	14	TRBJ2-3	TGCAGTGCTAGGGATAGCGGGAGAGCCGATACGCAGTATTTT	CSARDSGRADTQYF
TRBV20-1	-	-	14	TRBJ2-7	TGCAGTGCTAGAGATGTAAGGGCCTCCTACGAGCAGTACTTC	CSARDVRASYEQYF
TRBV29-1	few	TRBD2	15	TRBJ2-1	TGCAGCGTTGGTGTAGGAGCGGGGGGGCGAAATGAGCAGTTCTTC	CSVGVGAGGRNEQFF
TRBV11-2	many	TRBD1	13	TRBJ2-5	TGTGCCAGCAGCTTGGGACAGCGAGAGACCCAGTACTTC	CASSLGQRETQYF
TRBV27	once	-	14	TRBJ2-7	TGTGCCAGCAGTTCGGGTGGGTTCCCCTACGAGCAGTACTTC	CASSSGGFPYEQYF
TRBV15	many	-	16	TRBJ2-2	TGTGCCACCAGCAGAGAACGAGGGGCGGGCACCGGGGAGCTGTTTTTT	CATSRERGAGTGELFF
TRBV29-1	once	TRBD2	15	TRBJ2-7	TGCAGCGTTGAAGATCTGGTTAGCGGGACTTACGGGCAGTACTTC	CSVEDLVSGTYGQYF
TRBV27	-	-	13	TRBJ1-1	TGTGCCAACCAGGGGCAACTGAACACTGAAGCTTTCTTT	CANQGQLNTEAFF
TRBV27	many	TRBD1	17	TRBJ1-1	TGTGCCAGCACTCCAGCGGGGGACAGGGGTAGGAACACTGAAGCTTTCTTT	CASTPAGDRGRNTEAFF
TRBV30	many	-	12	TRBJ2-7	TGTGCCTGGAGTGGGGGTCCCTACGAGCAGTACTTC	CAWSGGPYEQYF
TRBV7-2	many	TRBD1	12	TRBJ2-3	TGTGCCATTACAGGGGGAACAGATACGCAGTATTTT	CAITGGTDTQYF
TRBV6-1	many	-	18	TRBJ1-6	TGTGCCAGCAGTGAGGGGACCACGGGCCCCGGGTATAATTCACCCCTCCACTTT	CASSEGTTGPGYNSPLHF